This T cell receptor (beta chain) was recovered during a study of T cells in localized non-small cell lung cancer (dated by TCRdb to 2019 to 2021). Regarding the complete study: T cell repertoires of 236 early-stage NSCLC patients were analyzed, with tumors being compared against uninvolved tumor-adjacent lungs. The cohort consisted of around 250 treatment-naive NSCLC patients whose localized lung tumors had been resected. The mean age of the NSCLC patients was about 70 years, with 130 or so men and approximately 100 women.

Clipping removes 5 bases from V and 4 bases from J, with 8 as the unmatched junction base count. Reading the germline V gene gives CDR1 SGHTA and CDR2 FQGTGA. The CDR3 goes from the cysteine to the phenylalanine over 15 residues. Here the CDR3 DNA is all that survives: 45 bases in frame from base 1. At diagnosis, peripheral blood, uninvolved tumor-adjacent lung and tumor were collected and were preserved as a mix of fresh-frozen and FFPE material. Blood samples were analyzed as peripheral blood mononuclear cells for TCR repertoire profiling. General conclusions and limits of the study: A median of roughly 56 of the top 100 tumor clones were detected in paired uninvolved adjacent lung, and around 27 of these tumor clones were also found among the top 100 clones of the paired uninvolved adjacent lung. Higher T cell density in blood was associated with longer overall survival, whereas higher clonality in adjacent lung was associated with shorter survival. Uninvolved tumor-adjacent lung showed the highest T cell clonality, higher than tumor, which suggests more focused antigenic responses in the uninvolved tumor-adjacent lung. Since the design was exploratory, TCR variables were selected using unadjusted p-values with no false-discovery rate correction. Because multi-region sequencing of the tumors was not done, intratumor heterogeneity could not be ruled out.

The immunoSEQ Assay was used to sequence TCR beta CDR3 regions from DNA. The original methods were these. T cell density was computed as TCR beta template counts normalized to usable DNA estimated by amplifying housekeeping genes. The preseqR package was used to estimate richness by extrapolating to 400,000 templates for PBMC samples and to 120,000 templates for tissue samples. Clonality was taken to be one minus Pielou's evenness. To identify tissue-enriched TCRs, differential abundance testing was run on productive amino-acid clonotypes with a minimum total count of 5 and an alpha of 0.1. The Jaccard Index and the Morisita Overlap Index were used to quantify repertoire overlap between compartments. GLIPH clustered TCR beta CDR3s with public tetramer-defined viral CDR3s; viral motifs required at least three viral sequences plus V-gene enrichment. TCRdb holds this immuneACCESS table with in-frame rearrangements only. Some clones are missing; in checked studies, unresolved V genes explain under half, and the rest has no known cause. That table supplies the V and J calls and clone size; D and trimming were determined from the DNA. This sample is represented by 55,000 to 80,000 clones; 84% of them were singletons. The biggest ten clones account for roughly 14% of the sample.

Of note for this clone: Its antigen is not yet known. Base qualities are not at hand, and no much larger clone is one base apart.

Sample: peripheral blood, taken before any cancer treatment. This TCR was sampled from a female donor aged 60 or older with stage I lung adenocarcinoma. This chain is built from TRBV7-3 and TRBJ1-3, with 7 bases aligning to TRBD1. The bases are TGTGCCAGCAGCCCCCGAGGGGGCAGGGGAAACACCATATATTTT. Its coded protein is CASSPRGGRGNTIYF.